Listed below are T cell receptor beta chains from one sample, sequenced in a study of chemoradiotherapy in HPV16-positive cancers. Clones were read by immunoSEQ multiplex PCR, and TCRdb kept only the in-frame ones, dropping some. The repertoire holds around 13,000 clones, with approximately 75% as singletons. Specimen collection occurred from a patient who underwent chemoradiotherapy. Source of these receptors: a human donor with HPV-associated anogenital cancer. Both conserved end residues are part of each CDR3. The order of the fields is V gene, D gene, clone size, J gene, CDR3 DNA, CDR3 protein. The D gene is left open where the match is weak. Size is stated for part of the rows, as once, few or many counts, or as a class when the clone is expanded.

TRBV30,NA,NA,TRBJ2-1,TGTGCCTGGAGTTCAAGAGGGGGAGGGCCTAATGAGCAGTTCTTC,CAWSSRGGGPNEQFF
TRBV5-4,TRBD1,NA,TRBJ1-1,TGTGCCAGCAGCCCACCGACAGGGACGAACACTGAAGCTTTCTTT,CASSPPTGTNTEAFF
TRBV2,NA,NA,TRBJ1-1,TGTGCCAGCAGTGAATCAGGGGTCGACACTGAAGCTTTCTTT,CASSESGVDTEAFF
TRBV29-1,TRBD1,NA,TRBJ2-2,TGCAGCGTTGAAGATCAGACAGGGGGAATCGGGGAGCTGTTTTTT,CSVEDQTGGIGELFF
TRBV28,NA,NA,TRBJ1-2,TGTGCCAGCAGTTTTTCCGACTCGGGTTTTGGCTACACCTTC,CASSFSDSGFGYTF
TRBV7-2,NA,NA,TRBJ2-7,TGTGCCAGCAGCTTAAGCCAGGGGTTATACGAGCAGTACTTC,CASSLSQGLYEQYF
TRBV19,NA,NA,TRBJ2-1,TGTGCCAGTAGTATGGGGGGCTCCTACAATGAGCAGTTCTTC,CASSMGGSYNEQFF
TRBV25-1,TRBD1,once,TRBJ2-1,TGTGCCAGCAGTGACCGGGACAGCAATGAGCAGTTCTTC,CASSDRDSNEQFF
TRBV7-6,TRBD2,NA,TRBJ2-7,TGTGCCAGCAGCTTAGTGGCGGGACAGTTGACAACTAGCGGGACCTACGAGCAGTACTTC,CASSLVAGQLTTSGTYEQYF
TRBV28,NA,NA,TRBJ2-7,TGTGCCAGCAGCCTGGGGGGAGTACACGGCTACGAGCAGTACTTC,CASSLGGVHGYEQYF
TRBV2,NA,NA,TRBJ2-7,TGTGCCAGCACCCAGATAGTGGGCGGGGAGCAGTACTTC,CASTQIVGGEQYF
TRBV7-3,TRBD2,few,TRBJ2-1,TGTGCCAGCAGCTTTGGGGGGGGATACAATGAGCAGTTCTTC,CASSFGGGYNEQFF
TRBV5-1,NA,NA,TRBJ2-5,TGCGCCAGCAGCTCCACCCCACAGGCCCAAGAGACCCAGTACTTC,CASSSTPQAQETQYF
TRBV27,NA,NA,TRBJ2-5,TGTGCCAGCAGACCTTTAAACACTTGGGGGGCTGGAGAGACCCAGTACTTC,CASRPLNTWGAGETQYF
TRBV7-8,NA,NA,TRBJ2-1,TGTGCCAGCAGCTTATTTGACGGGGCCTACAATGAGCAGTTCTTC,CASSLFDGAYNEQFF
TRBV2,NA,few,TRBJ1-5,TGTGCCAGCAGTGGGGACTTTAGTCAGCCCCAGCATTTT,CASSGDFSQPQHF
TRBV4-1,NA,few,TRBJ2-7,TGCGCCAGCAGCCCCCGGGACGGCTCCTACGAGCAGTACTTC,CASSPRDGSYEQYF
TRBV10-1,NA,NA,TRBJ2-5,TGCGCCAGCAGGAAGGGGTACCAAGAGACCCAGTACTTC,CASRKGYQETQYF
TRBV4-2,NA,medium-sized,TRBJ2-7,TGTGCCAGCAGCCAAGAGGGAGGGGGTAGATACGAGCAGTACTTC,CASSQEGGGRYEQYF
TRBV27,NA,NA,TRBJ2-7,TGTGCCAGCCGTAGACCCGGGACATTGATAGGGAAATACGAGCAGTACTTC,CASRRPGTLIGKYEQYF
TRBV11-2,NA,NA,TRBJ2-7,TGTGCCAGCAGCTTAGATCTTGGCCCCTCCCTCGAGCAGTACTTC,CASSLDLGPSLEQYF
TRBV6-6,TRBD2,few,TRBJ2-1,TGTGCCAGCAGTCGGGGGGAGAGCAATGAGCAGTTCTTC,CASSRGESNEQFF
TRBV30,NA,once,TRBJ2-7,TGTGCCTGGAGTGACCGGGAATGGGACGAGCAGTACTTC,CAWSDREWDEQYF
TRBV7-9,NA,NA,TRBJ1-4,TGTGCCAGCAGCTTAATCCAAGCCTCCACGGGTGAAAAACTGTTTTTT,CASSLIQASTGEKLFF
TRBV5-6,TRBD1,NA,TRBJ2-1,TGTGCCAGCAGCCCCGGACAGGGTAGGGGCAATGAGCAGTTCTTC,CASSPGQGRGNEQFF
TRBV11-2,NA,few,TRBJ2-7,TGTGCCAGCAGTCAACGACGTCGGGCAGACTCCTACGAGCAGTACTTC,CASSQRRRADSYEQYF
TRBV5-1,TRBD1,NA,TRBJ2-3,TGCGCCAGCAGCCCTTCGACAGGGCTCACAGATACGCAGTATTTT,CASSPSTGLTDTQYF